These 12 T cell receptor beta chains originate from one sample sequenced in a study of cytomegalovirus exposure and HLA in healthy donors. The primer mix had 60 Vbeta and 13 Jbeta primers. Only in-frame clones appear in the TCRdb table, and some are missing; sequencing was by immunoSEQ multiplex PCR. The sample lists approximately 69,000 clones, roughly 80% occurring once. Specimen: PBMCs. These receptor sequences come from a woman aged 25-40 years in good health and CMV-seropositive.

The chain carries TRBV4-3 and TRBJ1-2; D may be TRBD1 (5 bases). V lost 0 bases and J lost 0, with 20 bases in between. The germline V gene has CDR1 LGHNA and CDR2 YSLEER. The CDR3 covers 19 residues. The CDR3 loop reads CASSQDRRGTYSANYGYTF. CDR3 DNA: TGCGCCAGCAGCCAAGATCGTCGGGGGACGTACTCCGCTAACTATGGCTACACCTTC.

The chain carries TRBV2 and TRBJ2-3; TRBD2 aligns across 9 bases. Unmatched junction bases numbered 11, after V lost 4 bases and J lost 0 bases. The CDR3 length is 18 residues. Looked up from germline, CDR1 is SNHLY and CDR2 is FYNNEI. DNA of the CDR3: TGTGCCAGCAGTGGGGACAGAAGCGGGGGGCCCAGCACAGATACGCAGTATTTT. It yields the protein CASSGDRSGGPSTDTQYF.

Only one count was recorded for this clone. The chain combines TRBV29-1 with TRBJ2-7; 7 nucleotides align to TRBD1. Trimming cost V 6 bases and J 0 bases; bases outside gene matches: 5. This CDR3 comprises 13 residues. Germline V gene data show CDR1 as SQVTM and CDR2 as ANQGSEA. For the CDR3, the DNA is TGCAGCGTGGTCGGGACAGACTCCTACGAGCAGTACTTC. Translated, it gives CSVVGTDSYEQYF.

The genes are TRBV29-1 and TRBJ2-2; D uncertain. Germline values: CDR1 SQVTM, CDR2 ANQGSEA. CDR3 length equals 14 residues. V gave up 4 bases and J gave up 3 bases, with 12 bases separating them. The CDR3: CSVGAGWDTGELFF. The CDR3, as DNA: TGCAGCGTTGGGGCAGGTTGGGACACCGGGGAGCTGTTTTTT.

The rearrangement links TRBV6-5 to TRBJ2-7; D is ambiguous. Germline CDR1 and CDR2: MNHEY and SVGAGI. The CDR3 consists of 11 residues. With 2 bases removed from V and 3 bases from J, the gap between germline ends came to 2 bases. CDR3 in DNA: TGTGCCAGCAGTTACCTCTACGAGCAGTACTTC. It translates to CASSYLYEQYF.

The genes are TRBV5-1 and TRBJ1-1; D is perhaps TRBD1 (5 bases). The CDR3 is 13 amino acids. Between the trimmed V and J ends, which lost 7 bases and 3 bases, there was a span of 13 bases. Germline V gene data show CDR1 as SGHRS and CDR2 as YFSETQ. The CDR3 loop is CASQPGTDTEAFF. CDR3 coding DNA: TGCGCCAGCCAGCCGGGGACTGACACTGAAGCTTTCTTT.

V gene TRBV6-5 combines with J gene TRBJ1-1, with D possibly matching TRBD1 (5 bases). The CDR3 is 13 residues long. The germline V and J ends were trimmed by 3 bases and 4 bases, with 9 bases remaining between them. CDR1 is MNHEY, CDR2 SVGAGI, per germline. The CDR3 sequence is CASSYSQGTEAFF. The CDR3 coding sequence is TGTGCCAGCAGTTATTCGCAGGGCACTGAAGCTTTCTTT.

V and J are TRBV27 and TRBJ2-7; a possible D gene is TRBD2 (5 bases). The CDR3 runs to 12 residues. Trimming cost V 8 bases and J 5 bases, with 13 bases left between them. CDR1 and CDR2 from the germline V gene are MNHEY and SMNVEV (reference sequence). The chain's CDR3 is CASGQTRDEQYF. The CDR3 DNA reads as TGTGCCAGCGGCCAGACGAGGGACGAGCAGTACTTC.

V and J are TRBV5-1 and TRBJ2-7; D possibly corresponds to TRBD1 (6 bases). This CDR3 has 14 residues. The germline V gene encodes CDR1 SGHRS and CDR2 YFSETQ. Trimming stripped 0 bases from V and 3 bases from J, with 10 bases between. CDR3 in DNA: TGCGCCAGCAGCTTGGACAGGGCTCACTACGAGCAGTACTTC. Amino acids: CASSLDRAHYEQYF.

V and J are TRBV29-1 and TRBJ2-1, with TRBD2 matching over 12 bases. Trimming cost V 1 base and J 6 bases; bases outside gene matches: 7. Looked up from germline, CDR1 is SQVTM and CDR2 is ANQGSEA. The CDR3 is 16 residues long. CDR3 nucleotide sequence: TGCAGCGTTGAAGTCTCCGGACTAGCGGGGCTCAATGAGCAGTTCTTC. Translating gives CSVEVSGLAGLNEQFF.

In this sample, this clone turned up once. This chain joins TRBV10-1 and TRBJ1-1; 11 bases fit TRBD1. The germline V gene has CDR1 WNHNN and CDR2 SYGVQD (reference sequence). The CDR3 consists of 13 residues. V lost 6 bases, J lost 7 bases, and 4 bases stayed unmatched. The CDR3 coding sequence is TGCGCCAGCAGCCGGACAGGGGGCCTTGAAGCTTTCTTT. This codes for CASSRTGGLEAFF.

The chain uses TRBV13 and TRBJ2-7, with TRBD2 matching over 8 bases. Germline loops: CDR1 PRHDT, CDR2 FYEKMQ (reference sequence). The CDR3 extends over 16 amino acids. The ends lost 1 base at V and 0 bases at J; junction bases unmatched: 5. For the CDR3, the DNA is TGTGCCAGCAGCTTAGAGCGGGGGCTAAGCTCCTACGAGCAGTACTTC. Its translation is CASSLERGLSSYEQYF.